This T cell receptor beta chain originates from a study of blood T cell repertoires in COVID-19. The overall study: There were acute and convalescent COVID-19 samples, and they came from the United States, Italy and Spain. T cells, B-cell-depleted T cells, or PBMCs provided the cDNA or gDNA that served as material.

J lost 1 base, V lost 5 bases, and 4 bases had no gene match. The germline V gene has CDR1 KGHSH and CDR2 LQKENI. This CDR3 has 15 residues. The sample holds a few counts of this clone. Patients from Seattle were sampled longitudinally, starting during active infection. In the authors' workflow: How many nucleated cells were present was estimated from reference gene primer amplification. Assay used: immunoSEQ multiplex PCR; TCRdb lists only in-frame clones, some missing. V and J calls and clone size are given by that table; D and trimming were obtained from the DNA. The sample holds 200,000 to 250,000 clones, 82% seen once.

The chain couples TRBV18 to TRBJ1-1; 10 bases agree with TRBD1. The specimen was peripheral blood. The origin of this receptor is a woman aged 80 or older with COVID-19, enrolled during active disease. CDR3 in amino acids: CASSIDRGQNTEAFF. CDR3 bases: TGTGCCAGCTCAATAGACAGGGGGCAGAACACTGAAGCTTTCTTT.